This T cell receptor (beta chain) was captured by sequencing in a study of T-cell reconstitution after alpha-beta-depleted transplantation in children. This clonotype appeared many times. Antigen unknown. V was trimmed by 2 bases and J by 0 bases, leaving 11 bases between them. Germline V gene lookup returns CDR1 MNHEY and CDR2 SVGEGT. The CDR3 contains 16 residues. Findings of the study overall: Once a year had passed after transplant, T-cell counts and diversity came mostly from newly produced T cells. Certain patients had high TCRbeta diversity at day 60, and it came from recipient T cells and thymic progenitors that survived. Alpha-beta T cells present about two months after transplant were reported to originate from several hundred expanded graft clones.

A library of TCRbeta sequences, prepared with unique molecular identifiers, was generated. Each CDR3 protein is one row after TCRdb ran MiXCR on the PCR reads. The data contain approximately 500,000 distinct CDR3 sequences, 10% to 13% of them seen just once; the ten biggest clones take up approximately 2%. The chain combines TRBV6-2 or TRBV6-3 with TRBJ2-1; weak D call: TRBD2 (5 bases). The origin of this receptor is a child under 10 years old with inherited bone marrow failure, due to receive a stem cell transplant. Here the sequenced sample was PBMCs, taken before TCRalphabeta/CD19-depleted stem cell transplant. CDR3 amino acids: CASSYGSWLSYNEQFF. The DNA for the CDR3 is TGTGCCAGCAGTTACGGGAGCTGGCTCTCCTACAATGAGCAGTTCTTC.